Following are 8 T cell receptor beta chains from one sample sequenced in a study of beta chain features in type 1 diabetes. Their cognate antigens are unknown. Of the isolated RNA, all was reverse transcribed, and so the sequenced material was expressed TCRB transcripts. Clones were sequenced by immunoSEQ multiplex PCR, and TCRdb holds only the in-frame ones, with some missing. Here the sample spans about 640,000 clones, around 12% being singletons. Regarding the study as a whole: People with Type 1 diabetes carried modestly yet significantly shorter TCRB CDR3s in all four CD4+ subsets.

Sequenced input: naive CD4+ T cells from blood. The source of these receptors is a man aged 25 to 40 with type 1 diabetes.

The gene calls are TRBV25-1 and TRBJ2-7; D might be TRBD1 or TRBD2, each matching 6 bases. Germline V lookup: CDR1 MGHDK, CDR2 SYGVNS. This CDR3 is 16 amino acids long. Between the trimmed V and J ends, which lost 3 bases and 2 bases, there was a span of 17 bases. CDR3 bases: TGTGCCAGCAGTGAGCCTAATATAGGGGGGACCTACGAGCAGTACTTC. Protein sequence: CASSEPNIGGTYEQYF.

The CDR3 here is CASSRGRETQYF. In DNA form, the CDR3 reads TGTGCCAGCAGCCGCGGGAGGGAGACCCAGTACTTC. The chain carries TRBV27 and TRBJ2-5, with 8 bases identical to TRBD2. CDR1 MNHEY and CDR2 SMNVEV come from the germline V gene (reference sequence). V lost 6 bases to trimming and J lost 5 bases; unmatched junction nucleotides: 2. This CDR3 comprises 12 residues.

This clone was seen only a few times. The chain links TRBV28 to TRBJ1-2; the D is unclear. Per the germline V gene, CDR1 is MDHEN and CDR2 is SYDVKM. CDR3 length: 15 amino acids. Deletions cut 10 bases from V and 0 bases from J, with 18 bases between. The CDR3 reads CATPGSAQPNYGYTF. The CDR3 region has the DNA TGTGCCACCCCGGGCAGTGCCCAACCTAACTATGGCTACACCTTC.

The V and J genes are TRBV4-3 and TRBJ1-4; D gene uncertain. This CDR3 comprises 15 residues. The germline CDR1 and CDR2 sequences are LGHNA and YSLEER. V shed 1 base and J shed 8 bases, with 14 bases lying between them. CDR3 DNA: TGCGCCAGCAGCCAAGGGGAGTGGGAACCAGAAAAACTGTTTTTT. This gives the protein CASSQGEWEPEKLFF.

CDR3 amino acids: CASSLGVKGAYGYTF. CDR3 sequence (DNA): TGTGCCAGCAGCTTGGGGGTTAAGGGGGCCTATGGCTACACCTTC. The chain joins TRBV11-2 to TRBJ1-2; TRBD1 matches 7 bases. This CDR3 comprises 15 residues. The junction had 8 bases not matched to a gene; V was cut back by 3 bases and J by 4 bases. The germline gives CDR1 SGHAT, CDR2 FQNNGV.

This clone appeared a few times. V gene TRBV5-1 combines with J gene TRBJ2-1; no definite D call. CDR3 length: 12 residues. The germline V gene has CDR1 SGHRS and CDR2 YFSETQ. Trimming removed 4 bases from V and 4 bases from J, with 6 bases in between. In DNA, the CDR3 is TGCGCCAGCAGCAGGGATTACAATGAGCAGTTCTTC. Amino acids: CASSRDYNEQFF.

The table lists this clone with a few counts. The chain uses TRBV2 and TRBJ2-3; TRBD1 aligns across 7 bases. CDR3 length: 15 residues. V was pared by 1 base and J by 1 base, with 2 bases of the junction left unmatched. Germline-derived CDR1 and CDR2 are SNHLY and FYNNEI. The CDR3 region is CASSEVGQGTDTQYF. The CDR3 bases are TGTGCCAGCAGTGAAGTAGGACAGGGCACAGATACGCAGTATTTT.

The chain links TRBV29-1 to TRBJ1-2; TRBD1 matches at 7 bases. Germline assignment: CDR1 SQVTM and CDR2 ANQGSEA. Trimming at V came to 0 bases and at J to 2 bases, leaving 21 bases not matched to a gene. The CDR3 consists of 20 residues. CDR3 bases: TGCAGCGTTGAAGATCTCCCGCAACCGCCCCGCTCGACAGGGAACTATGGCTACACCTTC. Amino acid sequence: CSVEDLPQPPRSTGNYGYTF.